This T cell receptor beta chain was found in a study of T-cell memory formation after mild COVID-19. TCRdb analysed the 5' RACE reads with MiXCR anew, one entry per CDR3 protein. The sample yields over 500,000 distinct CDR3 sequences, 17% seen once. Germline assignment: CDR1 DFQATT and CDR2 SNEGSKA (reference sequence). The CDR3 runs 14 residues. With 0 bases removed from V and 1 base from J, the gap between germline ends came to 9 bases. What was sequenced was PBMCs or a T cell subset sorted from them (not recorded which). This TCR was sampled from an adult woman who had mild COVID-19 (a few samples of this study predate the infection). Cell type and time point are not known. The rearrangement links TRBV20-1 to TRBJ1-1, with D possibly TRBD1 on 5 matching bases. Here the CDR3 reads CSAREGDRNTEAFF. The CDR3 DNA reads as TGCAGTGCTAGAGAAGGTGACAGGAACACTGAAGCTTTCTTT.